The clone carrying this T cell receptor (beta chain) has at least ten counts. This record belongs to a study of T-cell reconstitution after alpha-beta-depleted transplantation in children. Construction of the TCRbeta library involved unique molecular identifiers. TCRdb called the PCR reads again in MiXCR, with one record for every CDR3 protein. Here the sample spans roughly 70,000 distinct CDR3 sequences, 4% to 5% being singletons. Germline lookup yields CDR1 SGHDN and CDR2 FVKESK. This CDR3 is 14 amino acids long. Between the trimmed V and J ends, which lost 4 bases and 6 bases, there was a span of 15 bases.

The starting material was PBMCs, mostly from graft donor cells, obtained 180 days after TCRalphabeta/CD19-depleted stem cell transplant. The chain is built from TRBV14 and TRBJ1-2; D gene ambiguous. The TCR was taken from a boy under three years old who had a stem cell transplant for acute myeloid leukemia, so the T cells may come from the graft donor. The CDR3, as DNA: TGTGCCAGCAGCCCACTTGGGATCTCGGATGGCTACACCTTC. This codes for CASSPLGISDGYTF.